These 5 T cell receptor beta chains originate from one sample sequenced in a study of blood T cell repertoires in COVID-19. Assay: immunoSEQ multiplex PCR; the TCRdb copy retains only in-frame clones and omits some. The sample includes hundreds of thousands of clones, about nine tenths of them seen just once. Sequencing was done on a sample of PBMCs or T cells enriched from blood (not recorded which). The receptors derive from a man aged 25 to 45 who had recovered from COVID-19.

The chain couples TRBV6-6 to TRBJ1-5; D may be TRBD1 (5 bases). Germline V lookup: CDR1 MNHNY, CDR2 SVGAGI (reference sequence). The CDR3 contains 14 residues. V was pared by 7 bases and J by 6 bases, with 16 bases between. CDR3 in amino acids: CASKPGLSGQPQHF. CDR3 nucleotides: TGTGCCAGCAAACCGGGACTCAGTGGTCAGCCCCAGCATTTT.

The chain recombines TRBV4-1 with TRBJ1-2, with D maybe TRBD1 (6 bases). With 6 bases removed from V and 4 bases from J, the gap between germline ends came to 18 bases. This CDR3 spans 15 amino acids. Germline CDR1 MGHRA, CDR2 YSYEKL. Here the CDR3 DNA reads TGCGCCAGCAGTCCAAGACAGGTGGAGTTCTATGGCTACACCTTC. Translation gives CASSPRQVEFYGYTF.

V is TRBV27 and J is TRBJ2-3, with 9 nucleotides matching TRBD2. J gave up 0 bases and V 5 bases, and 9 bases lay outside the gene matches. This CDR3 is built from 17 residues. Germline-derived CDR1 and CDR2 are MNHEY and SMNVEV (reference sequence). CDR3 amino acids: CASSRLAERSSTDTQYF. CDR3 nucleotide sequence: TGTGCCAGCAGTAGACTAGCGGAGAGATCTAGCACAGATACGCAGTATTTT.

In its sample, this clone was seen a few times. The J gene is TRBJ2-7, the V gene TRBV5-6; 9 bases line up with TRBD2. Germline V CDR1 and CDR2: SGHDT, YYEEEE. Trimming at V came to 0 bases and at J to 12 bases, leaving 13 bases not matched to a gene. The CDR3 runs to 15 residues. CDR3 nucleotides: TGTGCCAGCAGCTTGGGCGGGGGGGCCCGGTCGGAGGCGTACTTC. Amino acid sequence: CASSLGGGARSEAYF. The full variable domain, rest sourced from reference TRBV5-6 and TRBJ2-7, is DAGVTQSPTHLIKTRGQQVTLRCSPKSGHDTVSWYQQALGQGPQFIFQYYEEEERQRGNFPDRFSGHQFPNYSSELNVNALLLGDSALYLCASSLGGGARSEAYFGPGTRLTVT.

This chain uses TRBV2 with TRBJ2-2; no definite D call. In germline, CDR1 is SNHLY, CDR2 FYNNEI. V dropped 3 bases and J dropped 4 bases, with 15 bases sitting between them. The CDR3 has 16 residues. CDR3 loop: CASSESQASITGELFF. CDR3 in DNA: TGTGCCAGCAGTGAGTCCCAGGCCTCGATCACCGGGGAGCTGTTTTTT.